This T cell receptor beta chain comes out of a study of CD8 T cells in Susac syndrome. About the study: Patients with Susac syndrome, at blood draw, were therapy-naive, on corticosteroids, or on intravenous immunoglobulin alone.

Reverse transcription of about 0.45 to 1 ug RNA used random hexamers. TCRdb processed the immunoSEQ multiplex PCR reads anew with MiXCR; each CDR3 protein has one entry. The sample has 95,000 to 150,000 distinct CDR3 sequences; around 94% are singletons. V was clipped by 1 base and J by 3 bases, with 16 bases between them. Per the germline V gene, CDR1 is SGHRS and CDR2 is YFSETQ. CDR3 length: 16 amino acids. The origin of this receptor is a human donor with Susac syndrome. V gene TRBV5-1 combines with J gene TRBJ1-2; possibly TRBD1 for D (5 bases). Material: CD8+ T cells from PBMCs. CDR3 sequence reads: CASSLFGTPTDYGYTF. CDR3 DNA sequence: TGCGCCAGCAGCTTGTTCGGGACGCCCACGGACTATGGCTACACCTTC.